This TCR beta chain is from a study of shared clonotypes between healthy human individuals. The protocol was immunoSEQ multiplex PCR, while the TCRdb copy is restricted to in-frame clones and leaves out a portion. The data hold about 2.3 million clones, with about 92% observed a single time. A CD45RA-negative memory subset and a CD45RA+ naive subset were separated from the CD4+ cells. The receptor's source is a man aged 18 to 29 in good health. Some clones in this sample may be carry-over from other donors' samples. The sample consisted of naive CD4+ T cells from PBMCs. Subset of the sample: CD45RA+ positively selected.

The CDR3 region has the DNA TGTGCCAGCGCGCCGACTGGACAAGCTAACTATGGCTACACCTTC. Translated: CASAPTGQANYGYTF. V is TRBV18 and J is TRBJ1-2, with D possibly TRBD1 on 5 matching bases. V was pared by 8 bases and J by 0 bases, with 16 bases between. CDR1 and CDR2 from the germline V gene are KGHSH and LQKENI. The CDR3 runs 15 residues. Full variable domain (outside the CDR3, taken from reference TRBV18 and TRBJ1-2): NAGVMQNPRHLVRRRGQEARLRCSPMKGHSHVYWYRQLPEEGLKFMVYLQKENIIDESGMPKERFSAEFPKEGPSILRIQQVVRGDSAAYFCASAPTGQANYGYTFGSGTRLTVV.